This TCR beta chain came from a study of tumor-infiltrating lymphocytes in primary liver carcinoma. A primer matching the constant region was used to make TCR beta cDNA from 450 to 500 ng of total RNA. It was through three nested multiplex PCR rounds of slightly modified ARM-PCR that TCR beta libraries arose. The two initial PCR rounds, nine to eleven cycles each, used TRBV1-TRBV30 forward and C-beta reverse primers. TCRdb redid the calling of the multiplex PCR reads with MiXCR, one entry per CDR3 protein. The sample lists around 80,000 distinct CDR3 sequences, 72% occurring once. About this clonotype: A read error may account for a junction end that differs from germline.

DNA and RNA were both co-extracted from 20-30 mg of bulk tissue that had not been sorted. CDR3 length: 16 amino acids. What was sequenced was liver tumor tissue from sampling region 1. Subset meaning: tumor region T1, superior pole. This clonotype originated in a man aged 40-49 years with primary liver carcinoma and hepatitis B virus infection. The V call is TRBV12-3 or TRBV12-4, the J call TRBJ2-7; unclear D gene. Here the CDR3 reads CDSSSGPDGRLNEQYF. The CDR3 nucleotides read TGTGACAGCAGTTCGGGTCCAGACGGCCGCCTCAACGAGCAGTACTTC.